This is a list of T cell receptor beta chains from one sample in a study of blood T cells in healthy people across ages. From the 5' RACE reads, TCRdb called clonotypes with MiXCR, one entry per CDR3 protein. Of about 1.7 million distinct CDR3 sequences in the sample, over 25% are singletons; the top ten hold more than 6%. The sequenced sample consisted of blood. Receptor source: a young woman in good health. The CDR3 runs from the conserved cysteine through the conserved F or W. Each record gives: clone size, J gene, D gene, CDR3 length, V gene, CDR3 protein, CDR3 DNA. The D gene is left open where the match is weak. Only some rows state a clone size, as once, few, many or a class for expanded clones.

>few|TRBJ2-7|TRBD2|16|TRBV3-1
CASSPTSGGTPHEQYF
TGTGCCAGCAGCCCGACTAGCGGGGGGACCCCCCACGAGCAGTACTTC
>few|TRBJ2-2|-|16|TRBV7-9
CASSPPGPRGTGELFF
TGTGCCAGCAGCCCTCCCGGGCCTAGGGGCACCGGGGAGCTGTTTTTT
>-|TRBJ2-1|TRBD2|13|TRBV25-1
CATQREDIETQFF
TGTGCCACCCAGCGGGAGGATATCGAGACCCAGTTCTTC
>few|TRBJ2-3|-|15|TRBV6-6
CASSYRSEGTDTQYF
TGTGCCAGCAGTTACCGCTCCGAGGGAACAGATACGCAGTATTTT
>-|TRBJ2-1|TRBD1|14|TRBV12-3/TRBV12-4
CASDRDSSYNEQFF
TGTGCCAGCGACCGGGACAGCTCCTACAATGAGCAGTTCTTC
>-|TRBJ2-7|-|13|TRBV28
CASSDPPRSEQYF
TGTGCCAGCAGTGATCCCCCTAGAAGCGAGCAGTACTTC
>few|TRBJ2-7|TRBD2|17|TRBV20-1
CSARDSASGRLSYEQYF
TGCAGTGCTAGAGATTCGGCTAGCGGGAGGCTCTCCTACGAGCAGTACTTC
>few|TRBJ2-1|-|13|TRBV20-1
CSVRGPSDNEQFF
TGCAGTGTACGGGGGCCATCTGACAATGAGCAGTTCTTC
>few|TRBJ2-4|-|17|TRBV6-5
CASSSAALTRPGNIQYF
TGTGCCAGCAGTTCCGCCGCGTTGACAAGGCCAGGAAACATTCAGTACTTC
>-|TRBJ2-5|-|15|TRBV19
CASSTTTLASETQYF
TGTGCCAGTAGTACCACAACACTAGCATCCGAGACCCAGTACTTC
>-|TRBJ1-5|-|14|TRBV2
CASTSTLMRGPQHF
TGTGCCAGCACCTCGACCTTAATGAGGGGGCCCCAGCATTTT
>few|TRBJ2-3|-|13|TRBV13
CASSPSAGDTQYF
TGTGCCAGCAGCCCGTCAGCAGGGGATACGCAGTATTTT
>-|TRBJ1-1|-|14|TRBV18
CASSPNQGKTEAFF
TGTGCCAGCTCACCTAATCAAGGCAAGACTGAAGCTTTCTTT
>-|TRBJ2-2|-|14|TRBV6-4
CASSRGGTTGERFF
TGTGCCAGCAGTCGCGGGGGCACCACCGGGGAGCGGTTTTTT
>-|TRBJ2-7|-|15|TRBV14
CASSQEAQGSHEQYF
TGTGCCAGCAGCCAAGAGGCTCAGGGGTCCCACGAGCAGTACTTC
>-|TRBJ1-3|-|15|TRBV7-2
CASSLPGAQRNTIYF
TGTGCCAGCAGCCTCCCGGGGGCCCAGAGAAACACCATATATTTT
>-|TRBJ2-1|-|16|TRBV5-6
CASSFGTAQGGNEQFF
TGTGCCAGCAGCTTTGGGACCGCCCAGGGTGGTAATGAGCAGTTCTTC
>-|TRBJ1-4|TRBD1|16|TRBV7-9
CASSSPGQGAYEKLFF
TGTGCCAGCAGCTCCCCGGGACAGGGTGCCTATGAAAAACTGTTTTTT
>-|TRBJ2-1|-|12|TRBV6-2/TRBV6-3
CASSRTPGEQFF
TGTGCCAGCAGCCGGACCCCCGGGGAGCAGTTCTTC
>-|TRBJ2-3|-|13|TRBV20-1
CSGTVASTDTQYF
TGCAGTGGAACGGTGGCTAGCACAGATACGCAGTATTTT
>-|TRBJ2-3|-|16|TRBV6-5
CASSYDPGFGPDTQYF
TGTGCCAGCAGTTACGATCCCGGATTTGGCCCAGATACGCAGTATTTT
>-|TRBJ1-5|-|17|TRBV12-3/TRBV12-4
CASSFSLGTSFNQPQHF
TGTGCCAGCAGTTTCTCCCTGGGGACCTCATTCAATCAGCCCCAGCATTTT
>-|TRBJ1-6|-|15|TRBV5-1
CASSLGGAGRSPLHF
TGCGCCAGCAGCTTGGGCGGCGCCGGACGTTCACCCCTCCACTTT
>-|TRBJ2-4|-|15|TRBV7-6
CASSRLPLAKNIQYF
TGTGCCAGCAGCCGACTGCCACTAGCCAAAAACATTCAGTACTTC
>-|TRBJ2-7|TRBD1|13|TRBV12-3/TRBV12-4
CASGDRGADEQYF
TGTGCCAGCGGGGACAGGGGGGCCGACGAGCAGTACTTC
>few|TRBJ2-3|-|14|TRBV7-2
CASSLNVVGDTQYF
TGTGCCAGCAGCTTAAACGTCGTGGGAGATACGCAGTATTTT
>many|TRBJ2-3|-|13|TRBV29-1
CSVGEPRADTQYF
TGCAGCGTTGGGGAGCCACGCGCAGATACGCAGTATTTT
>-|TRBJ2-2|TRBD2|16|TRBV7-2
CASSLAGSGVTGELFF
TGTGCCAGCAGCTTAGCAGGAAGCGGGGTCACCGGGGAGCTGTTTTTT
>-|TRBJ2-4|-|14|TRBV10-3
CAISESDRTYGQYF
TGTGCCATCAGTGAGTCAGACAGGACCTACGGGCAGTACTTC
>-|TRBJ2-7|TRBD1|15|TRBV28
CASSSSRTGLPEQYF
TGTGCCAGCAGTTCCTCCCGGACAGGGTTACCCGAGCAGTACTTC
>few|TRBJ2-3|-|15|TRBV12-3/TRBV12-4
CASGRRWGRTDTQYF
TGTGCCAGCGGTCGTCGGTGGGGACGTACAGATACGCAGTATTTT
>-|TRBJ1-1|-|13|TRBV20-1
CRPGTGMNTEAFF
TGCAGACCAGGGACGGGCATGAACACTGAAGCTTTCTTT
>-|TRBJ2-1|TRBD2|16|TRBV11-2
CASRRQTGTSVDEQFF
TGTGCCAGCAGACGACAAACAGGGACTAGCGTCGATGAGCAGTTCTTC
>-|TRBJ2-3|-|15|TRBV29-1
CSVVAAGASTDTQYF
TGCAGCGTTGTGGCGGCGGGGGCTAGCACAGATACGCAGTATTTT
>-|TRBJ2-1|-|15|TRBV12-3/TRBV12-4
CASSRQIGLNNEQFF
TGTGCCAGCAGTCGACAAATCGGGTTAAACAATGAGCAGTTCTTC
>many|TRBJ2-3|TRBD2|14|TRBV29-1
CSVEDRGLADTQYF
TGCAGCGTTGAAGATCGTGGACTAGCAGATACGCAGTATTTT
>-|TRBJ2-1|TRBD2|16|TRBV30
CAWGVPLGLANNEQFF
TGTGCCTGGGGAGTACCCCTGGGACTAGCGAACAATGAGCAGTTCTTC
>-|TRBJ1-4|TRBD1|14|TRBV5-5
CASSSGQGFEKLFF
TGTGCCAGCAGCTCAGGACAGGGGTTTGAAAAACTGTTTTTT
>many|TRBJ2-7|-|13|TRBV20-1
CSAPLGGTYEQYF
TGCAGTGCACCCCTCGGAGGGACCTACGAGCAGTACTTC
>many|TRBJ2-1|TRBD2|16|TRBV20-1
CSALRTSGAILLEQFF
TGCAGTGCTCTAAGGACTAGCGGGGCGATCCTGCTTGAGCAGTTCTTC
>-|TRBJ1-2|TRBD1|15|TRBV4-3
CASSARLGTGDGYTF
TGCGCCAGCAGCGCGCGCCTGGGGACAGGGGATGGCTACACCTTC
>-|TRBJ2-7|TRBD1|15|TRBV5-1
CASSLDPTGGYEQYF
TGCGCCAGCAGCTTGGATCCAACAGGGGGCTACGAGCAGTACTTC
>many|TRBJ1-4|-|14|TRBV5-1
CASSPGAANEKLFF
TGCGCCAGCAGCCCGGGTGCGGCTAATGAAAAACTGTTTTTT
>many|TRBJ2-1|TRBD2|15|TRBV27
CASSLMSGGYNEQFF
TGTGCCAGCAGTTTGATGAGCGGGGGATACAATGAGCAGTTCTTC
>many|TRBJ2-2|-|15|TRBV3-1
CASSLGGVNTGELFF
TGTGCCAGCAGCCTAGGGGGAGTGAACACCGGGGAGCTGTTTTTT
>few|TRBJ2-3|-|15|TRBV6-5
CASSLRGGTQNTQYF
TGTGCCAGCAGTTTAAGAGGGGGGACCCAGAATACGCAGTATTTT
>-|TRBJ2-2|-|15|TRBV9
CASSGGLDDTGELFF
TGTGCCAGCAGCGGTGGTTTAGATGACACCGGGGAGCTGTTTTTT
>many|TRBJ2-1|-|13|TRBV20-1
CSARDMIYNEQFF
TGCAGTGCTAGAGATATGATCTACAATGAGCAGTTCTTC
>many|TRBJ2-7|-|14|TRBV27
CASSLGTFGYEQYF
TGTGCCAGCAGTTTGGGGACTTTCGGCTACGAGCAGTACTTC
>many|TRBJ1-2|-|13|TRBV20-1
CSAERQRVYGYTF
TGCAGTGCCGAGAGGCAGAGAGTCTATGGCTACACCTTC
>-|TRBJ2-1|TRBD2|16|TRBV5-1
CASSLEAAGGLNEQFF
TGCGCCAGCAGCTTGGAGGCGGCGGGGGGGCTCAATGAGCAGTTCTTC
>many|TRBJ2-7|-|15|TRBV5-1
CASSLVVGSSYEQYF
TGCGCCAGCAGCTTGGTGGTTGGGTCCTCCTACGAGCAGTACTTC
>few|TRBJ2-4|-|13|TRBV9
CASSFKGVGEQYF
TGTGCCAGCAGCTTTAAGGGCGTGGGGGAGCAGTACTTC
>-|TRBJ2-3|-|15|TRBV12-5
CASAPVSGVTDTQYF
TGTGCTAGTGCCCCCGTCAGTGGGGTAACAGATACGCAGTATTTT
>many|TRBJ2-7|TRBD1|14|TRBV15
CATSRRTGDYEQYF
TGTGCCACCAGCAGGAGGACAGGGGACTACGAGCAGTACTTC